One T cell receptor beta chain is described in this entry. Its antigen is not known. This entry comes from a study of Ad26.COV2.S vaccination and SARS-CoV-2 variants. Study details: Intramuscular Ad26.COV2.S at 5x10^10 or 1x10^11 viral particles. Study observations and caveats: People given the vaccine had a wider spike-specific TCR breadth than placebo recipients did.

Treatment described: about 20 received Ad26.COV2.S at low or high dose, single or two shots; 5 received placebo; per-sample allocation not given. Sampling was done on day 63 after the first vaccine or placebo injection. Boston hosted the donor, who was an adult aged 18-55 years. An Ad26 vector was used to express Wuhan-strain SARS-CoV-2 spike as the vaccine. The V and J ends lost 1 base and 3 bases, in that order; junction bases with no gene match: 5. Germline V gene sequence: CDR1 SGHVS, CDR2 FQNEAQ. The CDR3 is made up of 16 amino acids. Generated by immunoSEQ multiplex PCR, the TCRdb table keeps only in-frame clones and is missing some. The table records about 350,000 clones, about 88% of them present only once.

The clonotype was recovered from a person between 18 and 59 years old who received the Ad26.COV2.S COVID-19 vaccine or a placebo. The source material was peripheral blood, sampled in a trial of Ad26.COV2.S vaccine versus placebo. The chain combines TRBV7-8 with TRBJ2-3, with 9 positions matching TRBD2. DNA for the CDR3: TGTGCCAGCAGCTTAGGGTTAGCGGGAGAGACAGATACGCAGTATTTT. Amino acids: CASSLGLAGETDTQYF.